This TCR beta chain appears in the sequencing data of a study of blood T cells in healthy people across ages. A second PCR of 7 to 11 cycles used a sample-barcoded 5' primer and a J-beta primer mix. TCRdb processed the 5' RACE reads anew with MiXCR; each CDR3 protein has one entry. This repertoire shows 1.5 million to 2 million distinct CDR3 sequences, roughly two fifths found once; its top ten account for more than 20%. The CDR3 consists of 13 residues. V was pared by 8 bases and J by 8 bases, with 18 bases between. Germline V lookup: CDR1 DFQATT, CDR2 SNEGSKA (reference sequence). The sample taken for sequencing was blood. The chain carries TRBV20-1 and TRBJ1-4; D is possibly TRBD1 (6 bases). This TCR came from a human donor in good health. The CDR3 sequence: CSPRGGAEEKLFF. CDR3 DNA: TGCAGTCCCCGGGGGGGGGCAGAAGAAAAACTGTTTTTT.